This T cell receptor beta chain was obtained from a study of shared clonotypes between healthy human individuals. Overall study findings and caveats: It was the non-shared clonotypes that had lower generation probabilities than clonotypes shared by all four donors. Shared across several donors were roughly 5.3% of the naive CD4 clonotypes.

A CD45RA-negative memory subset and a CD45RA+ naive subset were separated from the CD4+ cells. With respect to this clone: The antigen remains undetermined.

Each subset's genomic DNA was shared equally among a number of immunoSEQ plates. TCRdb keeps only in-frame clones here, not all; method: immunoSEQ multiplex PCR. The sample shows 2 million to 3 million clones, 90% to 95% of them seen only once. Unmatched junction bases numbered 8, after V lost 4 bases and J lost 6 bases. CDR3 length: 15 residues. CDR1 is MGHRA, CDR2 YSYEKL, per germline. The sequence derives from a man aged 18 to 29 in good health. Some clones in this sample may be carry-over from other donors' samples. This chain joins TRBV4-1 and TRBJ1-3; 8 bases are a match to TRBD1. Sequencing was carried out using naive CD4+ T cells from PBMCs. Subset reported: CD45RA+ positively selected. The CDR3 spells CASSPWDRRENTIYF. The CDR3, as DNA: TGCGCCAGCAGCCCATGGGACAGGCGGGAAAACACCATATATTTT.